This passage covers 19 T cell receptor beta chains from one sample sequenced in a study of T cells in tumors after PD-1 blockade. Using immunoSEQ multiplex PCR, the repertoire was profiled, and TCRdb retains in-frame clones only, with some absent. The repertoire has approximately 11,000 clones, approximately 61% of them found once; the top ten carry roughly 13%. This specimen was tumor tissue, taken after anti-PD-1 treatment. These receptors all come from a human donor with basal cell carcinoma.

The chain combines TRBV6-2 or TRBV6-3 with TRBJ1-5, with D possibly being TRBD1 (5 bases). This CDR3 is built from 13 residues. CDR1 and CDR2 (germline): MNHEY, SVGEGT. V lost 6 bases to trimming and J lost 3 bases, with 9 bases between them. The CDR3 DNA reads TGTGCCAGCAGCCTGGACAACAATCAGCCCCAGCATTTT. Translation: CASSLDNNQPQHF.

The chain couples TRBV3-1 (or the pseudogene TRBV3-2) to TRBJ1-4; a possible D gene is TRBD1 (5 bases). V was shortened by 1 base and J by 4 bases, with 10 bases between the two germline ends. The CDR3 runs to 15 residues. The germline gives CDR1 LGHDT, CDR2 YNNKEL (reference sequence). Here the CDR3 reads CASSQVGGFNEKLFF. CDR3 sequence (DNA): TGTGCCAGCAGCCAAGTTGGGGGTTTTAATGAAAAACTGTTTTTT.

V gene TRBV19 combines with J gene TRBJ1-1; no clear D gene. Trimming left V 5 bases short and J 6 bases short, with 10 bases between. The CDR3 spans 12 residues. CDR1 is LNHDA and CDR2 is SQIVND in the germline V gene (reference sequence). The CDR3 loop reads CASSPGAPEAFF. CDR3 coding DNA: TGTGCCAGTAGTCCCGGAGCCCCTGAAGCTTTCTTT.

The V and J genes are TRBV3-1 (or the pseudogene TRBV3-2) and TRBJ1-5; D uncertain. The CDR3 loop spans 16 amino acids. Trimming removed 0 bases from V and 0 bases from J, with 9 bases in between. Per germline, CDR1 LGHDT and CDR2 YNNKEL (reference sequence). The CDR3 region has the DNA TGTGCCAGCAGCCAAGACCCGAACTATAGCAATCAGCCCCAGCATTTT. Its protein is CASSQDPNYSNQPQHF.

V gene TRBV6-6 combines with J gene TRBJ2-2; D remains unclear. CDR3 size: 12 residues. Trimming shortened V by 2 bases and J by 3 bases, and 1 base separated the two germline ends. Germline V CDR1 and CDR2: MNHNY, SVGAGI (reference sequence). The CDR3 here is CASSYDTGELFF. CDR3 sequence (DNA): TGTGCCAGCAGTTACGACACCGGGGAGCTGTTTTTT.

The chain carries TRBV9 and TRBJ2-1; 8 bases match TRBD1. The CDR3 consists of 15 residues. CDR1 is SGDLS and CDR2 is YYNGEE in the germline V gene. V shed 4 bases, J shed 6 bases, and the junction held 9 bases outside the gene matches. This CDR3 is CASSPWTGTTNEQFF. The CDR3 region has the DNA TGTGCCAGCAGCCCGTGGACAGGGACCACCAATGAGCAGTTCTTC.

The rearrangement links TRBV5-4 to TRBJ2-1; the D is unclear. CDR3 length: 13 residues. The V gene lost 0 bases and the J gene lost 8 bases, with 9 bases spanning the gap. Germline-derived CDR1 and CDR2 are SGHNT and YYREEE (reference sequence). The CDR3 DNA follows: TGTGCCAGCAGCTTGGCCCCGTGGGATGAGCAGTTCTTC. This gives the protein CASSLAPWDEQFF.

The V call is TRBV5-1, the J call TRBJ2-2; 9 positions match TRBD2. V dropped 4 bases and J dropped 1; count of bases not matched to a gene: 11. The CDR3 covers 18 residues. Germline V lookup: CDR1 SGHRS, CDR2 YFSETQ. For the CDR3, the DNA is TGCGCCAGCAGCCGGAAACTCGCGGGGGGGATGAACACCGGGGAGCTGTTTTTT. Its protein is CASSRKLAGGMNTGELFF.

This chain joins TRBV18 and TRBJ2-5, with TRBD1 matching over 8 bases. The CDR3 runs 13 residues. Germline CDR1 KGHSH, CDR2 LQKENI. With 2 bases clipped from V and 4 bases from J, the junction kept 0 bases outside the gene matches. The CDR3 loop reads CASSPGQGETQYF. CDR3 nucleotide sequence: TGTGCCAGCTCACCAGGACAGGGAGAGACCCAGTACTTC.

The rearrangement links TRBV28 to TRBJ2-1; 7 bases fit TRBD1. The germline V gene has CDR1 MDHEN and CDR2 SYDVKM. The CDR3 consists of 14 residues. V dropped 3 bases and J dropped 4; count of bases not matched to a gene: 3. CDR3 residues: CASSFRTGYNEQFF. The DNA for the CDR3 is TGTGCCAGCAGTTTCCGGACAGGTTACAATGAGCAGTTCTTC.

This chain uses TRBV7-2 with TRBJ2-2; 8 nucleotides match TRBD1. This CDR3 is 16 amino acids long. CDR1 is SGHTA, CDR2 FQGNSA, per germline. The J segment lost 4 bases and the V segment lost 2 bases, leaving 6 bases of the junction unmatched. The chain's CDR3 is CASSLWPGGFTGELFF. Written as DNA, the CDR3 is TGTGCCAGCAGCTTATGGCCAGGGGGCTTCACCGGGGAGCTGTTTTTT.

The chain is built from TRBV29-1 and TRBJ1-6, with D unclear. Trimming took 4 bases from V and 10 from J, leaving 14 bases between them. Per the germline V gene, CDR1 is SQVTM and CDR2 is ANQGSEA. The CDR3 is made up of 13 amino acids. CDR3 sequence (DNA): TGCAGCGTTGTTACGGACGTCGGCTCACCCCTCCACTTT. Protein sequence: CSVVTDVGSPLHF.

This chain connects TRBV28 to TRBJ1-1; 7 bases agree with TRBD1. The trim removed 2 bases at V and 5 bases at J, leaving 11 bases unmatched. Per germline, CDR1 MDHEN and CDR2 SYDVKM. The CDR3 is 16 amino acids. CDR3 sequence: CASSLLYRGGRTEAFF. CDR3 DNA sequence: TGTGCCAGCAGTTTACTCTACAGGGGAGGGAGAACTGAAGCTTTCTTT. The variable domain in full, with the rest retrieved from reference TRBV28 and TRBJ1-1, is DVKVTQSSRYLVKRTGEKVFLECVQDMDHENMFWYRQDPGLGLRLIYFSYDVKMKEKGDIPEGYSVSREKKERFSLILESASTNQTSMYLCASSLLYRGGRTEAFFGQGTRLTVV.

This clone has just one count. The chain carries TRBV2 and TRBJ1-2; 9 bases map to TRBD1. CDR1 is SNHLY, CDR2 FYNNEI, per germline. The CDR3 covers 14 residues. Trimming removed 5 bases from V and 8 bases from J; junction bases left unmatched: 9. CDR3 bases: TGTGCCAGCAGTTCCGACAGGGGGAAATGGGGCTACACCTTC. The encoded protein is CASSSDRGKWGYTF.

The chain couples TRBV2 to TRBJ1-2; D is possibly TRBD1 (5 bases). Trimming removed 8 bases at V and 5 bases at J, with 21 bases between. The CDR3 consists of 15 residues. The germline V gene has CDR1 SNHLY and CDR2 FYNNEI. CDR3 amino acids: CASLWGGGGGYGYTF. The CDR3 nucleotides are TGTGCCAGCCTTTGGGGCGGCGGGGGGGGTTATGGCTACACCTTC.

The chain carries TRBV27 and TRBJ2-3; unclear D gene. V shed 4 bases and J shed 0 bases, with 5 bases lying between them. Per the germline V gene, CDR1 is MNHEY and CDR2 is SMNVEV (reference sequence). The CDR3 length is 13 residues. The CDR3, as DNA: TGTGCCAGCAGTTCGGATAGCACAGATACGCAGTATTTT. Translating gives CASSSDSTDTQYF.

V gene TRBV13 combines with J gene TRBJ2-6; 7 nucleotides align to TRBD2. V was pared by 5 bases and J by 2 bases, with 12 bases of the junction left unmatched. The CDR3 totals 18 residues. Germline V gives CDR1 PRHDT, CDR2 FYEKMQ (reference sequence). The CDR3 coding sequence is TGTGCCAGCAGCCGGGGCGGGGGAGCGGTTGCTGGGGCCAACGTCCTGACTTTC. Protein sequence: CASSRGGGAVAGANVLTF.

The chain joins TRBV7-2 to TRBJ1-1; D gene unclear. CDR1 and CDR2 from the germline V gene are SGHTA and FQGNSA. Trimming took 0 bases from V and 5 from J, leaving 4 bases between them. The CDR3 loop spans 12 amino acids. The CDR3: CASSLAGTEAFF. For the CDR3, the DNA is TGTGCCAGCAGCTTAGCTGGGACTGAAGCTTTCTTT.

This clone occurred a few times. DNA of the CDR3: TGTGCCAGCAGCTTAGCGCCAGACGTTACACTCGGTGAGCAGTTCTTC. This gives the protein CASSLAPDVTLGEQFF. The chain couples TRBV7-2 to TRBJ2-1; D uncertain. The V end lost 0 bases, the J end lost 9 bases, and 18 bases lay between the germline ends. The CDR3 runs 16 residues. Per germline, CDR1 SGHTA and CDR2 FQGNSA. Full variable domain (remainder filled in from reference TRBV7-2 and TRBJ2-1): GAGVSQSPSNKVTEKGKDVELRCDPISGHTALYWYRQSLGQGLEFLIYFQGNSAPDKSGLPSDRFSAERTGGSVSTLTIQRTQQEDSAVYLCASSLAPDVTLGEQFFGPGTRLTVL.